Shown below are 3 T cell receptor beta chains from a single sample sequenced in a study of shared clonotypes between healthy human individuals. The assay was immunoSEQ multiplex PCR, and TCRdb's table has in-frame clones only and misses some. The profile shows millions of clones, roughly 91% of them singletons. Terminally differentiated effector memory CD45RA+ cells were excluded from the naive CD8 cells, which were CD45RO-negative and positively selected for CCR7. The source material was naive CD8+ T cells from PBMCs. The receptor set was obtained from a man between 18 and 35 years old in good health. Some clones in this sample may be carry-over from other donors' samples.

V usage is TRBV11-1 and J usage is TRBJ2-7, with D perhaps matching TRBD2 (5 bases). CDR1 is SGHAT, CDR2 FQDESV, per germline (reference sequence). V gave up 5 bases and J gave up 5 bases, with 13 bases separating them. This CDR3 comprises 13 residues. The CDR3 region has the DNA TGTGCCAGCAGCGAACTAGTTGTGCACGAGCAGTACTTC. Translated: CASSELVVHEQYF. Looking up the rest from reference TRBV11-1 and TRBJ2-7 gives the full variable domain: EAEVAQSPRYKITEKSQAVAFWCDPISGHATLYWYRQILGQGPELLVQFQDESVVDDSQLPKDRFSAERLKGVDSTLKIQPAELGDSAMYLCASSELVVHEQYFGPGTRLTVT.

This chain joins TRBV2 and TRBJ2-1; a possible D gene is TRBD1 (7 bases). Germline CDR1 is SNHLY and CDR2 is FYNNEI. The CDR3 length is 14 residues. V was pared by 8 bases and J by 3 bases, with 14 bases between. The CDR3 DNA reads as TGTGCCAGCTCAGGGGGGATCCTCTACAATGAGCAGTTCTTC. Its translation is CASSGGILYNEQFF.

The sample holds a few counts of this clone. The genes are TRBV27 and TRBJ2-1; D unresolved. This CDR3 has 13 residues. Trimming stripped 0 bases from V and 5 bases from J, with 5 bases between. The germline V gene has CDR1 MNHEY and CDR2 SMNVEV (reference sequence). The CDR3 DNA sequence: TGTGCCAGCAGTTTATCGAAGAACAATGAGCAGTTCTTC. As protein: CASSLSKNNEQFF.